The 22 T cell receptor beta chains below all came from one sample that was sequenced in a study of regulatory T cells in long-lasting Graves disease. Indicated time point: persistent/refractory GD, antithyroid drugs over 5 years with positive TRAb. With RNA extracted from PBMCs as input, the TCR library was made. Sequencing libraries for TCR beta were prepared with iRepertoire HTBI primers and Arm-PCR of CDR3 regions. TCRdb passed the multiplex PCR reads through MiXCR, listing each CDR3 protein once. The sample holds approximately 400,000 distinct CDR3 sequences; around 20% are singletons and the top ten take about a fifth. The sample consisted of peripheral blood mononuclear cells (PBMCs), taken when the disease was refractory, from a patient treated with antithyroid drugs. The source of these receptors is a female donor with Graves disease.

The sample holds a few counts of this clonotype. In DNA, the CDR3 is TGCAGTGCTAGAGCGCGGGGAGAATCCTATAATTCACCCCTCCACTTT. It is translated as CSARARGESYNSPLHF. The V call is TRBV20-1, the J call TRBJ1-6; D remains unclear. Germline V gene sequence: CDR1 DFQATT, CDR2 SNEGSKA (reference sequence). This CDR3 has 16 residues. V dropped 1 base and J dropped 1 base, with 11 bases sitting between them.

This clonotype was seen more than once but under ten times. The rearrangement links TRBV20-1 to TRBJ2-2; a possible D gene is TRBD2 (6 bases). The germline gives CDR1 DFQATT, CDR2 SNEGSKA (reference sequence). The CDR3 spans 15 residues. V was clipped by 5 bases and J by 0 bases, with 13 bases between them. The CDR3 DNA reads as TGCAGTGCTTACCAGCGGGCTACGAACACCGGGGAGCTGTTTTTT. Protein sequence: CSAYQRATNTGELFF.

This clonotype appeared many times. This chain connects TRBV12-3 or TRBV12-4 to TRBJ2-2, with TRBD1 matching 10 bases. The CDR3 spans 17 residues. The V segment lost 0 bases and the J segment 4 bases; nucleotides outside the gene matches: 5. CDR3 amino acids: CASSLAGTGVGTGELFF. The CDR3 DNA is TGTGCCAGCAGTTTAGCCGGGACAGGGGTCGGCACCGGGGAGCTGTTTTTT.

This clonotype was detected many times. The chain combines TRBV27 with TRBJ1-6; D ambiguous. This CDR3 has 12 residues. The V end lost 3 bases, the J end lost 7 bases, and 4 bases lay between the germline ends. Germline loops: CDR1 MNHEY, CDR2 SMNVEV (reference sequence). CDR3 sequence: CASSFPNSPLHF. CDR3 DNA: TGTGCCAGCAGTTTCCCCAATTCACCCCTCCACTTT.

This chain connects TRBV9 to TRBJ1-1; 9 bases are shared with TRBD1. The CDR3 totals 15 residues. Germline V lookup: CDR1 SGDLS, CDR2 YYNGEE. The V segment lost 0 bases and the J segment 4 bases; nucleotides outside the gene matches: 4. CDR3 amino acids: CASSVDNRGPTEAFF. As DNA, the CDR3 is TGTGCCAGCAGCGTAGATAACAGGGGGCCCACTGAAGCTTTCTTT.

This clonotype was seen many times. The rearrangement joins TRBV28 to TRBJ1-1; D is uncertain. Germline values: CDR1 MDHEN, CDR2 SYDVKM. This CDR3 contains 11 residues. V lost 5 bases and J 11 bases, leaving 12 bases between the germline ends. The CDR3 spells CASSASLRAFF. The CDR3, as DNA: TGTGCCAGCAGTGCCAGTTTAAGGGCTTTCTTT.

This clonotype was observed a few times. The CDR3 DNA follows: TGTGCCTGGAGACAGGGAGGGGCCGGGGAGCTGTTTTTT. Translating gives CAWRQGGAGELFF. V is TRBV30 and J is TRBJ2-2; D is perhaps TRBD2 (7 bases). The CDR3 has 13 residues. The V gene's germline CDR1 is GTSNPN and CDR2 SVGIG (reference sequence). Deletions cut 3 bases from V and 6 bases from J, with 11 bases between.

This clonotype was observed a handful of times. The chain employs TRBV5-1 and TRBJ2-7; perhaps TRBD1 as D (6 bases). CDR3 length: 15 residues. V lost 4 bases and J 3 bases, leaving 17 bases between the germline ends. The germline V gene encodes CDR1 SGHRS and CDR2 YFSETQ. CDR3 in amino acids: CASSALGTSDYEQYF. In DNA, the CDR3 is TGCGCCAGCAGCGCCCTCGGGACAAGCGACTACGAGCAGTACTTC.

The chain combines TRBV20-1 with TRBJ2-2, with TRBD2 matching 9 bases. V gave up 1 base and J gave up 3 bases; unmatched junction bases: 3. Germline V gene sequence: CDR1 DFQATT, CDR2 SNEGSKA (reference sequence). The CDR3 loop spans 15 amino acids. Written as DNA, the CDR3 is TGCAGTGCTAGAGTAGCGGGAGTCGACACCGGGGAGCTGTTTTTT. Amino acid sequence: CSARVAGVDTGELFF.

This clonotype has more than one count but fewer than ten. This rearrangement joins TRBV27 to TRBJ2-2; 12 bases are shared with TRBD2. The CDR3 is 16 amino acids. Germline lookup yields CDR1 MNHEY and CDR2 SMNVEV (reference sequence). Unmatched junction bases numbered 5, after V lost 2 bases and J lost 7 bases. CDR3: CASSLILAGGHGELFF. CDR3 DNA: TGTGCCAGCAGTTTAATCCTAGCGGGAGGGCACGGGGAGCTGTTTTTT.

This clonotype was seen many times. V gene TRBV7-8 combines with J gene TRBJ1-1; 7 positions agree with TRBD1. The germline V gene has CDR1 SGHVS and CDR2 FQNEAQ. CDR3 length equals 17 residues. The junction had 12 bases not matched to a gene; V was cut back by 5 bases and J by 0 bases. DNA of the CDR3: TGTGCCAGCAGCCTACTACGACAGGGAAATTTGAACACTGAAGCTTTCTTT. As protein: CASSLLRQGNLNTEAFF.

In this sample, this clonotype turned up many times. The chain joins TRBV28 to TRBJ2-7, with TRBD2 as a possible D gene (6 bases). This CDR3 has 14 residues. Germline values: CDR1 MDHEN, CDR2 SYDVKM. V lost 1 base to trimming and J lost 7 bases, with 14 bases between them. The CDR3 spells CASSLYASRGEQYF. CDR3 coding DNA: TGTGCCAGCAGTTTATACGCCTCTCGGGGGGAGCAGTACTTC.

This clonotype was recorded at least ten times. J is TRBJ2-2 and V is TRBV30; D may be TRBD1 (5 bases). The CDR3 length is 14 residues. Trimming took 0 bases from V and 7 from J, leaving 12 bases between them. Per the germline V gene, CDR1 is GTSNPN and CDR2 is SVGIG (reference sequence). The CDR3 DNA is TGTGCCTGGAGTGTCAGGGTCTCGGACGGGGAGCTGTTTTTT. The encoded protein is CAWSVRVSDGELFF.

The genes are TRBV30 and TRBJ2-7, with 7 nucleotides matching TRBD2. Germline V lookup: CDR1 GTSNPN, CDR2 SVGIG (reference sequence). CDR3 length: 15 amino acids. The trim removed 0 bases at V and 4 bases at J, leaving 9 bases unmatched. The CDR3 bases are TGTGCCTGGAGTGTCGGACTAGGGAGAGCGTACGAGCAGTACTTC. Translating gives CAWSVGLGRAYEQYF.

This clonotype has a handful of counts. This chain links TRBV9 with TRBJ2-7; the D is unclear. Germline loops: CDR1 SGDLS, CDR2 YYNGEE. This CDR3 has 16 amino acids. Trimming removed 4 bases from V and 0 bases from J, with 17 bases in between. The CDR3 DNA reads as TGTGCCAGCAGCATAGACCCCGTCTCAAGCTCCTACGAGCAGTACTTC. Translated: CASSIDPVSSSYEQYF.

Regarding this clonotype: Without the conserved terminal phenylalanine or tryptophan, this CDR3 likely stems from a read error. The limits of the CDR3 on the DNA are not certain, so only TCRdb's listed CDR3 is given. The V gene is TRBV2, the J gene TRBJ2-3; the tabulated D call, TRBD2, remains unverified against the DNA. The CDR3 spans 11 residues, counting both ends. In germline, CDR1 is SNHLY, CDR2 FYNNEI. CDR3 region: CASRLASGSHI.

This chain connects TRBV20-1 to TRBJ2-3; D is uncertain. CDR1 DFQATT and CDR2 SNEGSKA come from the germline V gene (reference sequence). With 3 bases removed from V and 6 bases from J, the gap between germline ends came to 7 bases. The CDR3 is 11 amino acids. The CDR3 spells CSASHPDTQYF. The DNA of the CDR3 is TGCAGTGCTAGTCATCCGGATACGCAGTATTTT.

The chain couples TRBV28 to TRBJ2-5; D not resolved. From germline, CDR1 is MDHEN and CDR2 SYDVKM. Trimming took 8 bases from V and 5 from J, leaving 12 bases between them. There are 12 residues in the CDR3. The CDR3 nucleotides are TGTGCCAGCCTCCGACCCGGGGAGACCCAGTACTTC. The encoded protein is CASLRPGETQYF.

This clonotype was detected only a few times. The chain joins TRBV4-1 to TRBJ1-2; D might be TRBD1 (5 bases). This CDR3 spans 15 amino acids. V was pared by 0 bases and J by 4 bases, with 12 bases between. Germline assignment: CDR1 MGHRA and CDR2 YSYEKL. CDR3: CASSQDRGRSYGYTF. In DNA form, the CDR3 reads TGCGCCAGCAGCCAAGATCGGGGCAGATCCTATGGCTACACCTTC.

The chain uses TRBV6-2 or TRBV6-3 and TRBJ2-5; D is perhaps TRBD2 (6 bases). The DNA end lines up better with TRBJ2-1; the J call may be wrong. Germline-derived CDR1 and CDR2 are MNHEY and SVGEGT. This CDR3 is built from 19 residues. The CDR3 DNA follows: TGTGCCAGCAGTTACTCAAGGAGGGGAACGGGGAGACCTTACAATGAGCAGTTCTTC. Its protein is CASSYSRRGTGRPYNEQFF.

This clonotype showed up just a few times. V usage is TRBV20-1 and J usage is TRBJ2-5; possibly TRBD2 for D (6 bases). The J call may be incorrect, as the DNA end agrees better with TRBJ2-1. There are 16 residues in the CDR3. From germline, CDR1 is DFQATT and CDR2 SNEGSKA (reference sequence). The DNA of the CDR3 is TGCAGTGCTAGGCCCAGGGACTCCTGGGAAGGGAATGAGCAGTTCTTC. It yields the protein CSARPRDSWEGNEQFF.

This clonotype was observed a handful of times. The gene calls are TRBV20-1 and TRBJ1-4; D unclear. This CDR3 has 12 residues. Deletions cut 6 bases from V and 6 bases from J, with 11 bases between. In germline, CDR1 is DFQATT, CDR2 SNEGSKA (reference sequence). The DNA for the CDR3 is TGCAGTGCGGAGCAGGAATATGAAAAACTGTTTTTT. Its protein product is CSAEQEYEKLFF.